The clone carrying this T cell receptor (beta chain) was seen only a few times. This entry belongs to a study of blood T cell repertoires in COVID-19. For the study at large: COVID-19 samples, acute and convalescent, were from the United States, Italy and Spain. Nucleic acid was either cDNA or gDNA, and it came from T cells, B-cell-depleted T cells, or PBMCs.

Germline CDR1 reads DFQATT; CDR2 reads SNEGSKA (reference sequence). V lost 5 bases and J 4 bases, leaving 8 bases between the germline ends. The CDR3 runs to 11 residues. Per the study methods: Counts of nucleated cells, estimated from reference gene primer amplification, were obtained. Produced via immunoSEQ multiplex PCR; TCRdb's table is partial and in-frame only. For V, J and clone size, that table is used; D and trimming come from the DNA. This sample has under 200,000 clones; approximately 80% occur once, and the top ten carry 2.9%. This TCR came from an older woman with acute or convalescent COVID-19. The sequencing input was peripheral blood. V usage is TRBV20-1 and J usage is TRBJ1-1, with D unclear. Here the CDR3 reads CSAVVSTEAFF. The CDR3 DNA follows: TGCAGTGCTGTAGTGAGCACTGAAGCTTTCTTT.